This passage covers 5 T cell receptor beta chains from one sample sequenced in a study of T cells expressing NK-cell markers. TCRdb reprocessed the 5' RACE reads and stores each CDR3 protein as one record, lacking DNA. This sample's clone table lists approximately 440,000 distinct CDR3 sequences. What was sequenced was blood T cells: a sorted CD56 or NKG2C T cell subset, CD4+ or CD8+ T cells, or bulk PBMC T cells (not recorded which). The origin of the receptors is a woman aged 45 to 65 in good health.

The chain joins TRBV5-1 to TRBJ2-1; TCRdb indicates TRBD1, and absent DNA this call remains unverified. CDR1 is SGHRS and CDR2 is YFSETQ in the germline V gene. CDR3 length equals 16 residues. The CDR3 region is CASSLAATGRFNEQFF.

The V and J genes are TRBV5-1 and TRBJ1-4; the TCRdb D gene call, TRBD1, has no DNA to confirm it. Germline loops: CDR1 SGHRS, CDR2 YFSETQ. The CDR3 length is 15 residues. CDR3 in amino acids: CASSFGRMGDEKLFF.

This chain connects TRBV5-1 to TRBJ2-1; absent DNA, TCRdb's TRBD2 call cannot be checked. CDR3 length equals 17 residues. The germline V gene encodes CDR1 SGHRS and CDR2 YFSETQ. This CDR3 is CASSLAGTSGSYNEQFF. The variable domain in full, with the rest retrieved from reference TRBV5-1 and TRBJ2-1, is KAGVTQTPRYLIKTRGQQVTLSCSPISGHRSVSWYQQTPGQGLQFLFEYFSETQRNKGNFPGRFSGRQFSNSRSEMNVSTLELGDSALYLCASSLAGTSGSYNEQFFGPGTRLTVL.

J is TRBJ2-7 and V is TRBV7-6; the D gene TCRdb calls, TRBD1, cannot be checked with no DNA. Germline values: CDR1 SGHVS, CDR2 FNYEAQ. This CDR3 has 15 residues. The CDR3 spells CASSSGTATTYEQYF.

The chain uses TRBV6-6 and TRBJ2-5; TCRdb's D call of TRBD1 is untestable without DNA. This CDR3 has 15 residues. Germline CDR1 MNHNY, CDR2 SVGAGI (reference sequence). CDR3 residues: CASSYKTGVQETQYF.